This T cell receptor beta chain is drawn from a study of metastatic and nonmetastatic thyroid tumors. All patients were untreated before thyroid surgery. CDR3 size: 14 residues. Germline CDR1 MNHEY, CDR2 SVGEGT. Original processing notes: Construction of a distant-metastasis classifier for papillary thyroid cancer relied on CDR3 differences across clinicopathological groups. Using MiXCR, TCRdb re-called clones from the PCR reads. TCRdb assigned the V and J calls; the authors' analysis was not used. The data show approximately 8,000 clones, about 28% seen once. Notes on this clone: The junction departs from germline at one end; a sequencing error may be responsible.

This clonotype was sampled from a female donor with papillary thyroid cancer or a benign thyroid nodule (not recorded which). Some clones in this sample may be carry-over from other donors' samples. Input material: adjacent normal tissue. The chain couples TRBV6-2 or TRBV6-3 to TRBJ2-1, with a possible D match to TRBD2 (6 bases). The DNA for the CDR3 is TGTGCCAGCACTAAGTCCGGGGGTTACAAGGAGCAGTTCTTC. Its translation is CASTKSGGYKEQFF.